A selection of T cell receptor beta chains follows, all from one sample in a study of shared clonotypes between healthy human individuals. The method was immunoSEQ multiplex PCR; TCRdb's version includes in-frame clones alone and lacks a portion of them. Among around 1.9 million clones listed, under 95% were seen once. The sequenced sample consisted of naive CD8+ T cells from PBMCs. The receptors shown here come from a man younger than 30 in good health. Some clones in this sample may be carry-over from other donors' samples. The CDR3 runs from the conserved cysteine through the conserved F or W. The order of the fields is CDR3 DNA, CDR3 protein, J gene, V gene, D gene, clone size. The D gene is left open where the match is weak. Rows may omit the clone size; those that give it use once, few, many or a size class.

TGTGCCAGCAGTTTATTAGGACACACTGAAGCTTTCTTT | CASSLLGHTEAFF | TRBJ1-1 | TRBV28 | . | .
TGTGCCAGTAGTCTGAGACAGCAGTGGGCAGATACGCAGTATTTT | CASSLRQQWADTQYF | TRBJ2-3 | TRBV19 | . | .
TGTGCCAGCAGCCTTCTAGCGGGAGGTCACGAGCAGTACTTC | CASSLLAGGHEQYF | TRBJ2-7 | TRBV9 | TRBD2 | .
TGTGCCAGCAGCTTAGCGGCCCGCTACGAGCAGTACTTC | CASSLAARYEQYF | TRBJ2-7 | TRBV7-9 | . | .
TGTGCCAGCAGTTATCGAGGGCCCTACGGGGACACTGAAGCTTTCTTT | CASSYRGPYGDTEAFF | TRBJ1-1 | TRBV6-5 | . | .
TGTGCCAGCAGTTTTGGTGGGCGGACAGGGGGTCTGAGTGAGCAGTTCTTC | CASSFGGRTGGLSEQFF | TRBJ2-1 | TRBV27 | TRBD1 | .
TGCGCCAGCGCACCCAGACTAGCGGGCACAGATACGCAGTATTTT | CASAPRLAGTDTQYF | TRBJ2-3 | TRBV5-1 | TRBD2 | once
TGTGCCAGCAGTTTATTTCTTAGGGCCCGCTCTGGGGCCAACGTCCTGACTTTC | CASSLFLRARSGANVLTF | TRBJ2-6 | TRBV28 | . | .
TGTGCCAGCGTCCCTGACAGGTCCGGCAATCAGCCCCAGCATTTT | CASVPDRSGNQPQHF | TRBJ1-5 | TRBV6-1 | . | .
TGTGCCAGCAGCCATAAAAGGAGCGGCCCCTACAATGAGCAGTTCTTC | CASSHKRSGPYNEQFF | TRBJ2-1 | TRBV9 | . | .
TGCGCCAGCAGCCCGGGACTAGGGGGGGAGACCCAGTACTTC | CASSPGLGGETQYF | TRBJ2-5 | TRBV5-1 | TRBD2 | .
TGCGCCAGCAGCCAAAACATCAATCAGCCCCAGCATTTT | CASSQNINQPQHF | TRBJ1-5 | TRBV4-3 | . | .
TGTGCCAGCAGTCGTGACCCAGACTGGCCCAACTACAATGAGCAGTTCTTC | CASSRDPDWPNYNEQFF | TRBJ2-1 | TRBV27 | . | .
TGTGCCAGCAGCACACTCTCCTCCCAGTTCTTC | CASSTLSSQFF | TRBJ2-1 | TRBV7-9 | . | few
TGCGCCAGCAGCCAAGGGACCCGGGGACTGAAAGAGACCCAGTACTTC | CASSQGTRGLKETQYF | TRBJ2-5 | TRBV4-1 | . | .
TGTGCCAGCAGCTCCCGGGACAGGGCGGTCACCGGGGAGCTGTTTTTT | CASSSRDRAVTGELFF | TRBJ2-2 | TRBV11-2 | TRBD1 | .
TGTGCCAGTCAGTTCTCTCGTGAGCGGAACACAGATACGCAGTATTTT | CASQFSRERNTDTQYF | TRBJ2-3 | TRBV19 | . | .